The TCR beta chain under discussion was sequenced for a study of cytomegalovirus exposure and HLA in healthy donors. The CDR3 runs to 15 residues. In germline, CDR1 is SGDLS, CDR2 YYNGEE. V shed 1 base, J shed 0 bases, and the junction held 3 bases outside the gene matches. PCR used 60 Vbeta primers and 13 Jbeta primers. Clones were read by immunoSEQ multiplex PCR, and TCRdb kept only the in-frame ones, dropping some. There are about 94,000 clones in the sample; over 70% occur only once, and under 25% lies in the top ten. Study-level results: In most subjects, TCR beta sequences reportedly gave accurate predictions of HLA-A and HLA-B alleles. Cytomegalovirus-associated TCR beta chains were listed, numbering some 180. A later analysis by the authors found several of the most significant clusters apparently linked to common viral pathogens. An Asian-associated ancestry cluster reportedly showed fewer N-insertions than the roughly 600-donor mean in a later analysis.

To note about this clone: The antigen is not known.

The TCR was taken from a young man in good health and CMV-seropositive. J is TRBJ2-5 and V is TRBV9; 7 nucleotides align to TRBD1. Material: PBMCs. The CDR3 loop reads CASSVKDRNQETQYF. CDR3 in DNA: TGTGCCAGCAGCGTAAAGGACAGGAACCAAGAGACCCAGTACTTC.